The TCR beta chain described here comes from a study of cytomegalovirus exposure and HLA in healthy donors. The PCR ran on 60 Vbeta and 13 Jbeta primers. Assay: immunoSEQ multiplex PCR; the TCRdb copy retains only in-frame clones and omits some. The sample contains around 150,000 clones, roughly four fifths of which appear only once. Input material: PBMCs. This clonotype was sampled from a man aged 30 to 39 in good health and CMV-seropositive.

The CDR3 is CASSPRSQGAVGELFF. The CDR3 nucleotides read TGTGCCAGCTCACCACGTTCACAGGGGGCCGTCGGGGAGCTGTTTTTT. The chain has TRBV18 and TRBJ2-2; 9 positions agree with TRBD1. The CDR3 covers 16 residues. Germline V lookup: CDR1 KGHSH, CDR2 LQKENI. V shed 1 base, J shed 7 bases, and the junction held 7 bases outside the gene matches.